Shown below are 14 T cell receptor beta chains from a single sample sequenced in a study of T-cell reconstitution after alpha-beta-depleted transplantation in children. Unique molecular identifiers featured in how the TCRbeta library was prepared. One entry per CDR3 protein, called by TCRdb with MiXCR from the PCR reads. This table has roughly 280,000 distinct CDR3 sequences, under 14% appearing once. Sequencing was performed on peripheral blood, taken 180 days after TCRalphabeta/CD19-depleted stem cell transplant. The receptors originated from a male patient aged 2-15 years who had a stem cell transplant for chronic granulomatous disease, so the T cells may come from the graft donor.

J is TRBJ1-2 and V is TRBV10-3; 7 positions match TRBD1. After removal of 6 bases from V and 6 bases from J, the junction contained 4 bases not matched to a gene. CDR1 and CDR2 from the germline V gene are ENHRY and SYGVKD. The CDR3 loop spans 12 amino acids. The CDR3, as DNA: TGTGCCATCAGCCGACAGGGCCATGGCTACACCTTC. Translated, it gives CAISRQGHGYTF.

This clonotype was observed at least ten times. The V gene is TRBV28, the J gene TRBJ2-5; D gene ambiguous. Germline CDR1 MDHEN, CDR2 SYDVKM. The CDR3 loop spans 11 amino acids. Trimming shortened V by 5 bases and J by 5 bases, and 6 bases separated the two germline ends. The CDR3: CASSGWETQYF. CDR3 sequence (DNA): TGTGCCAGCAGTGGCTGGGAGACCCAGTACTTC.

Concerning this clonotype itself: Since a much larger clone is just one base distant, this may be a read error. The chain uses TRBV15 and TRBJ2-1, with D possibly TRBD2 on 5 matching bases. The germline CDR1 and CDR2 sequences are LNHNV and YYDKDF (reference sequence). The CDR3 loop spans 12 amino acids. As DNA, the CDR3 is TGTGCCACCAGCAAAGGGAGCTATGAGCCGTTCTTC. It yields the protein CATSKGSYEPFF. Full variable domain (rest looked up from reference TRBV15 and TRBJ2-1): DAMVIQNPRYQVTQFGKPVTLSCSQTLNHNVMYWYQQKSSQAPKLLFHYYDKDFNNEADTPDNFQSRRPNTSFCFLDIRSPGLGDTAMYLCATSKGSYEPFFGPGTRLTVL.

Turning to this clonotype: This could be a read error, since a much larger clone is one nucleotide away. The rearrangement uses TRBV5-1 and TRBJ2-7; weak D call: TRBD2 (6 bases). The CDR3 has 14 residues. In germline, CDR1 is SGHRS, CDR2 YFSETQ. CDR3 DNA: TGCGCCAGCAAGACTACCGGGAGTTCATCCGAGCAGTGCTTC. Its translation: CASKTTGSSSEQCF.

This chain connects TRBV11-2 to TRBJ2-5, with 9 bases lining up with TRBD1. Per the germline V gene, CDR1 is SGHAT and CDR2 is FQNNGV. V was pared by 2 bases and J by 1 base, with 5 bases of the junction left unmatched. This CDR3 region has 16 residues. Here the CDR3 reads CASSLFRDRAQETQYF. The CDR3 DNA sequence: TGTGCCAGCAGCTTATTCCGGGACAGGGCCCAAGAGACCCAGTACTTC.

Details on this clonotype: The likely explanation is a read error, given a far larger clone one base away. The CDR3 does not close with the conserved phenylalanine or tryptophan, likely indicating a read error. The chain couples TRBV5-5 to TRBJ1-1; D unclear. Germline V gives CDR1 SGHKS, CDR2 YYEKEE (reference sequence). Trimming left V 5 bases short and J 0 bases short, with 8 bases between. The CDR3 spans 13 residues. CDR3 residues: CASSLGLNTEAFS. For the CDR3, the DNA is TGTGCCAGCAGTCTGGGCTTGAACACTGAAGCTTTCTCT.

This clonotype was seen many times. J is TRBJ2-3 and V is TRBV27; 8 nucleotides agree with TRBD1. Germline CDR1 is MNHEY and CDR2 is SMNVEV (reference sequence). The CDR3 runs 15 residues. The junction had 13 bases not matched to a gene; V was cut back by 4 bases and J by 10 bases. The CDR3 spells CASSSSGTGGGAQYF. In nucleotides, the CDR3 is TGTGCCAGCAGTTCCTCCGGGACAGGTGGAGGGGCGCAGTATTTT.

This clonotype was picked up many times. V and J are TRBV7-8 and TRBJ2-2; the match to TRBD1 covers 8 bases. The germline V gene has CDR1 SGHVS and CDR2 FQNEAQ. Losses at the gene ends were 6 bases for V and 7 bases for J; bases not matched to a gene: 10. The length of the CDR3 is 15 residues. The CDR3 loop is CASRLQGAPCGELFF. The CDR3 DNA follows: TGTGCCAGCAGGCTCCAGGGGGCGCCATGCGGGGAGCTGTTTTTT.

This clonotype was recorded many times. The chain recombines TRBV5-1 with TRBJ1-1, with TRBD1 matching 7 bases. Germline assignment: CDR1 SGHRS and CDR2 YFSETQ. The ends lost 1 base at V and 1 base at J; junction bases unmatched: 7. There are 16 residues in the CDR3. CDR3 amino acids: CASSLIQGEGNTEAFF. The DNA of the CDR3 is TGCGCCAGCAGCTTGATTCAGGGGGAAGGGAACACTGAAGCTTTCTTT.

This clonotype was counted many times. The chain has TRBV5-1 and TRBJ2-3; no clear D. This CDR3 contains 15 residues. Germline CDR1 SGHRS, CDR2 YFSETQ. Trimming left V 3 bases short and J 2 bases short, with 13 bases between. The CDR3 loop is CASSSTQANTDTQYF. The CDR3 nucleotides are TGCGCCAGCAGCTCTACACAAGCTAACACAGATACGCAGTATTTT.

To note about this clonotype: This may arise from a read error, as a much more abundant clone is one base away. V usage is TRBV10-2 and J usage is TRBJ1-4; tentative D call: TRBD1 (5 bases). The CDR3 has 13 residues. The V end was cut by 7 bases, the J end by 8 bases, with 14 bases between. Germline CDR1 WSHSY, CDR2 SAAADI. The CDR3: CASTDGGREKLFF. In DNA form, the CDR3 reads TGCGCCAGCACAGACGGGGGTAGGGAAAAACTGTTTTTT.

This clonotype was counted at least ten times. The J gene is TRBJ1-5, the V gene TRBV20-1; TRBD1 might be the D (6 bases). Germline V CDR1 and CDR2: DFQATT, SNEGSKA (reference sequence). This CDR3 has 15 amino acids. V was shortened by 3 bases and J by 4 bases, with 16 bases between the two germline ends. The CDR3 region is CSARVSGTPNQPQHF. The CDR3 DNA reads TGCAGTGCTAGGGTTTCCGGGACACCGAATCAGCCCCAGCATTTT.

There are many counts of this clonotype. V is TRBV28 and J is TRBJ1-6; tentative D call: TRBD1 (6 bases). Germline CDR1 is MDHEN and CDR2 is SYDVKM. This CDR3 region has 14 residues. Trimming pared 4 bases from V and 6 bases from J, leaving 10 bases between. The CDR3 coding sequence is TGTGCCAGCAGTTCCGGACAGATTAATTCACCCCTCCACTTT. Translating it yields CASSSGQINSPLHF.

The sample holds many counts of this clonotype. The chain employs TRBV5-6 and TRBJ2-1; possibly TRBD2 for D (6 bases). CDR1 is SGHDT and CDR2 is YYEEEE in the germline V gene. This CDR3 is built from 15 residues. Deletions cut 0 bases from V and 1 base from J, with 8 bases between. CDR3 bases: TGTGCCAGCAGCTTGGGGGGGGATTCCTACAATGAGCAGTTCTTC. Protein sequence: CASSLGGDSYNEQFF.